The 8 T cell receptor beta chains presented below share a single source sample, sequenced in a study of fetal regulatory T cell absence and autoimmunity. TCRdb keeps only in-frame clones here, not all; method: immunoSEQ multiplex PCR. The repertoire has more than 85,000 clones, about 78% of them found once; the top ten carry 1.5% to 2%. Sequenced: pancreas tissue. These receptors all stem from a male donor with IPEX syndrome.

This CDR3 is CAWKSYEQYF. As DNA, the CDR3 is TGTGCCTGGAAAAGCTACGAGCAGTACTTC. This chain uses TRBV30 with TRBJ2-7; D unresolved. Trimming left V 4 bases short and J 3 bases short, with 4 bases between. The CDR3 is 10 residues long. Germline V gives CDR1 GTSNPN, CDR2 SVGIG (reference sequence).

V usage is TRBV30 and J usage is TRBJ2-1, with D possibly being TRBD1 (6 bases). The V gene's germline CDR1 is GTSNPN and CDR2 SVGIG (reference sequence). With 0 bases removed from V and 13 bases from J, the gap between germline ends came to 10 bases. The CDR3 runs 11 residues. The CDR3 DNA is TGTGCCTGGAGTGTCGGACAGATTCAGTTCTTC. It codes for CAWSVGQIQFF.

The chain employs TRBV19 and TRBJ1-5, with D possibly matching TRBD1 (5 bases). The length of the CDR3 is 16 residues. Germline CDR1 is LNHDA and CDR2 is SQIVND (reference sequence). V lost 2 bases to trimming and J lost 1 base, with 12 bases between them. The CDR3 region is CASSIRGGGSNQPQHF. Written as DNA, the CDR3 is TGTGCCAGTAGTATACGGGGCGGGGGGAGCAATCAGCCCCAGCATTTT.

The chain uses TRBV18 and TRBJ2-3; TRBD2 is a possible D gene (5 bases). CDR3 length equals 14 residues. Trimming left V 5 bases short and J 0 bases short, with 9 bases between. CDR1 KGHSH and CDR2 LQKENI come from the germline V gene. CDR3 protein: CASSEDSSTDTQYF. The DNA of the CDR3 is TGTGCCAGCTCAGAGGACTCTAGCACAGATACGCAGTATTTT.

The gene calls are TRBV6-6 and TRBJ1-1; no clear D gene. Trimming took 0 bases from V and 9 from J, leaving 11 bases between them. Germline assignment: CDR1 MNHNY and CDR2 SVGAGI (reference sequence). This CDR3 contains 13 residues. In DNA, the CDR3 is TGTGCCAGCAGTTACTCGAGATCGGGTAAAGCTTTCTTT. It translates to CASSYSRSGKAFF.

This chain connects TRBV9 to TRBJ2-1, with 8 bases that match TRBD2. The V gene's germline CDR1 is SGDLS and CDR2 YYNGEE. The CDR3 length is 15 residues. V was pared by 0 bases and J by 2 bases, with 1 base of the junction left unmatched. DNA of the CDR3: TGTGCCAGCAGCGTAGCGGGAGGGCCCTACAATGAGCAGTTCTTC. This sequence encodes CASSVAGGPYNEQFF.

The V call is TRBV7-9, the J call TRBJ2-5; 13 bases line up with TRBD2. CDR1 and CDR2 from the germline V gene are SEHNR and FQNEAQ (reference sequence). This CDR3 has 17 residues. V dropped 5 bases and J dropped 2; count of bases not matched to a gene: 8. CDR3 sequence: CASSPWTSGGHQETQYF. The CDR3 DNA is TGTGCCAGCAGCCCTTGGACTAGCGGGGGCCATCAAGAGACCCAGTACTTC.

V is TRBV6-5 and J is TRBJ2-2; D unresolved. The V gene lost 0 bases and the J gene lost 1 base, with 6 bases spanning the gap. CDR3 size: 15 residues. Germline V lookup: CDR1 MNHEY, CDR2 SVGAGI. The chain's CDR3 is CASSYSPGNTGELFF. CDR3 nucleotide sequence: TGTGCCAGCAGTTACTCACCAGGGAACACCGGGGAGCTGTTTTTT.